This T cell receptor beta chain was recorded in a study of blood T cell repertoires in COVID-19. In the study overall: Both acute and convalescent COVID-19 samples were obtained from the United States, Italy and Spain. The cDNA or gDNA used as material had been derived from T cells, B-cell-depleted T cells, or PBMCs.

Sequencing used immunoSEQ multiplex PCR; TCRdb keeps in-frame clones, though not all of them. The sample contains approximately 280,000 clones, around 86% of which appear only once. Trimming cost V 2 bases and J 2 bases; bases outside gene matches: 9. Per germline, CDR1 LNHDA and CDR2 SQIVND (reference sequence). This CDR3 is 16 amino acids long. The chain links TRBV19 to TRBJ2-7, with 7 bases lining up with TRBD1. Sequencing was done on a sample of peripheral blood. This receptor was identified in a man in his fifties with acute or convalescent COVID-19. The CDR3 protein is CASSITGTDIPYEQYF. The CDR3 DNA follows: TGTGCCAGTAGTATAACCGGGACAGACATACCCTACGAGCAGTACTTC.